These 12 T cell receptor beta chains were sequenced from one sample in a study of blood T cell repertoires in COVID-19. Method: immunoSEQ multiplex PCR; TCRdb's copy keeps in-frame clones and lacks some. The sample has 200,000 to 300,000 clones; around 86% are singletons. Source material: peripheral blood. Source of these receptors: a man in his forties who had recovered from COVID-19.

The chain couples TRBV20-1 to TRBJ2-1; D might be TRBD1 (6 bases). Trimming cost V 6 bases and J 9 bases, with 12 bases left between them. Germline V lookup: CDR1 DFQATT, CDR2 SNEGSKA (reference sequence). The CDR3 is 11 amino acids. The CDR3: CSANRVGEQFF. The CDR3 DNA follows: TGCAGTGCCAACAGGGTGGGTGAGCAGTTCTTC.

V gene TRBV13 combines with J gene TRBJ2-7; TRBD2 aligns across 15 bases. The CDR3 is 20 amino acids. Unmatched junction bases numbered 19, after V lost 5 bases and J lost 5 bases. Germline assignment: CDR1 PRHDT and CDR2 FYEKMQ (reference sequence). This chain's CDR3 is CASSLYRRTSGRGSADEQYF. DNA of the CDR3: TGTGCCAGCAGCCTCTACCGGAGGACTAGCGGGAGGGGAAGTGCGGACGAGCAGTACTTC. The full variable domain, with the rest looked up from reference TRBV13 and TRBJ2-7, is AAGVIQSPRHLIKEKRETATLKCYPIPRHDTVYWYQQGPGQDPQFLISFYEKMQSDKGSIPDRFSAQQFSDYHSELNMSSLELGDSALYFCASSLYRRTSGRGSADEQYFGPGTRLTVT.

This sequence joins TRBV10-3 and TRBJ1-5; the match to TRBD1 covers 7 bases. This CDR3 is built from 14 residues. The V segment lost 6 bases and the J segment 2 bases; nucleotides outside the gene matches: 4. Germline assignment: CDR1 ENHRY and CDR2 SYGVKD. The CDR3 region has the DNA TGTGCCATCAGAGACAGGGAGGGCAATCAGCCCCAGCATTTT. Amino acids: CAIRDREGNQPQHF.

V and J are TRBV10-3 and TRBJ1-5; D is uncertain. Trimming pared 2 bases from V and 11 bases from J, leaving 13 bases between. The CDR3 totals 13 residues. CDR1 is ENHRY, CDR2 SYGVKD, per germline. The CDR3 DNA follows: TGTGCCATCAGTGAGAGCCGCGAGGTGGCCCAGCATTTT. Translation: CAISESREVAQHF.

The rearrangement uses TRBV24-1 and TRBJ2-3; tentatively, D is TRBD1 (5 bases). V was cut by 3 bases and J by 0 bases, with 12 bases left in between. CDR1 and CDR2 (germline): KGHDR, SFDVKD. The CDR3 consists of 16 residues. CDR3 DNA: TGTGCCACCAGTGATGCACAGGCCTCTAGCACAGATACGCAGTATTTT. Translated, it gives CATSDAQASSTDTQYF.

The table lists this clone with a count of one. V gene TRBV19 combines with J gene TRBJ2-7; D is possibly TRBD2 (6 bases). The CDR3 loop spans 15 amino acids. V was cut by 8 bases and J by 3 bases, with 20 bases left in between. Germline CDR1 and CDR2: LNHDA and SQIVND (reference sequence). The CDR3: CASRYLGTPYYEQYF. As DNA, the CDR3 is TGTGCCAGTCGGTACTTGGGGACTCCCTACTACGAGCAGTACTTC. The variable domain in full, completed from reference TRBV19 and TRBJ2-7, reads DGGITQSPKYLFRKEGQNVTLSCEQNLNHDAMYWYRQDPGQGLRLIYYSQIVNDFQKGDIAEGYSVSREKKESFPLTVTSAQKNPTAFYLCASRYLGTPYYEQYFGPGTRLTVT.

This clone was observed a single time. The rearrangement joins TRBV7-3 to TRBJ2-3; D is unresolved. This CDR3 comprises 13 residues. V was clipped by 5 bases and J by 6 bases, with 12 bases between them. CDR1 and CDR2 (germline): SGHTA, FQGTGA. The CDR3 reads CASSTQNLDTQYF. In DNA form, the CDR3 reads TGTGCCAGCAGCACCCAGAACCTCGATACGCAGTATTTT. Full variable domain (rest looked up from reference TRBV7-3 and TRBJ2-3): GAGVSQTPSNKVTEKGKYVELRCDPISGHTALYWYRQSLGQGPEFLIYFQGTGAADDSGLPNDRFFAVRPEGSVSTLKIQRTERGDSAVYLCASSTQNLDTQYFGPGTRLTVL.

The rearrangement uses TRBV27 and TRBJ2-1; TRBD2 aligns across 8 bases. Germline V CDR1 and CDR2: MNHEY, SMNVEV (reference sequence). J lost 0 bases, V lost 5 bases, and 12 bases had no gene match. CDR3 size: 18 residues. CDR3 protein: CASSPSGGRMSSYNEQFF. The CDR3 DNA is TGTGCCAGCAGTCCCAGCGGGGGACGAATGAGCTCCTACAATGAGCAGTTCTTC.

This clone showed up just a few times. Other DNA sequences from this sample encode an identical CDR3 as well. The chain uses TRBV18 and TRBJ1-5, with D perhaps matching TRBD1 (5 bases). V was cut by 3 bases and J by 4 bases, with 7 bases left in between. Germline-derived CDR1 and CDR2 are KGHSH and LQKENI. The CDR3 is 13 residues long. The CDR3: CASSPKGNQPQHF. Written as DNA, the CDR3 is TGTGCCAGCTCACCTAAGGGGAATCAGCCCCAGCATTTT.

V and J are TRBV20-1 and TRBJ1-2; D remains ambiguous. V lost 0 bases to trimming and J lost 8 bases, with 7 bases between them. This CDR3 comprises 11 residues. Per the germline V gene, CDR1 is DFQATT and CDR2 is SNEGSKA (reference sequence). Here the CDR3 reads CSARDVLGYTF. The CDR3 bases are TGCAGTGCTAGAGATGTGTTAGGCTACACCTTC.

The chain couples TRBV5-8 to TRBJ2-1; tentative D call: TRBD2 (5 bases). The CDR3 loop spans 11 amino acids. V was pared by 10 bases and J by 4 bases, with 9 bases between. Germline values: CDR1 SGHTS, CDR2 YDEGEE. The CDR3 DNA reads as TGTGCCTCAGGACTGTACAATGAGCAGTTCTTC. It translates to CASGLYNEQFF.

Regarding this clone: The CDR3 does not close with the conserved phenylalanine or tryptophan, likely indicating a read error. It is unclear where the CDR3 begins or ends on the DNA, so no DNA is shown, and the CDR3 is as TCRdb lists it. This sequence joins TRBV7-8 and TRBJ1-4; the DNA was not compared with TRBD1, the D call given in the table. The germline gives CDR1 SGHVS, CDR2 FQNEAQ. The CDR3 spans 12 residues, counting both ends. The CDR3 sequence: CASSPTGKDRHG.